This TCR beta chain was recovered during a study of blood T cell repertoires in COVID-19. Across the whole study: Acute and convalescent COVID-19 specimens originated in the United States, Italy and Spain. PBMCs, B-cell-depleted T cells, or T cells were the source of the cDNA or gDNA that made up the material.

The ends lost 2 bases at V and 0 bases at J; junction bases unmatched: 17. The V gene's germline CDR1 is SGHVS and CDR2 FNYEAQ. There are 21 residues in the CDR3. The repertoire was sequenced with immunoSEQ multiplex PCR; TCRdb's copy has only in-frame clones and lacks some. The sample lists around 68,000 clones, roughly 93% seen once, with roughly 1.5% in the top ten. V and J are TRBV7-6 and TRBJ2-7; TRBD2 matches 12 bases. This clonotype was sampled from a human donor in a cohort sampled during active COVID-19. Sequencing input: peripheral blood. The CDR3, as DNA: TGTGCCAGCAGCTTATTTTGGACTAGCGGGAACTTTATGACCGCCTCCTACGAGCAGTACTTC. This encodes CASSLFWTSGNFMTASYEQYF.